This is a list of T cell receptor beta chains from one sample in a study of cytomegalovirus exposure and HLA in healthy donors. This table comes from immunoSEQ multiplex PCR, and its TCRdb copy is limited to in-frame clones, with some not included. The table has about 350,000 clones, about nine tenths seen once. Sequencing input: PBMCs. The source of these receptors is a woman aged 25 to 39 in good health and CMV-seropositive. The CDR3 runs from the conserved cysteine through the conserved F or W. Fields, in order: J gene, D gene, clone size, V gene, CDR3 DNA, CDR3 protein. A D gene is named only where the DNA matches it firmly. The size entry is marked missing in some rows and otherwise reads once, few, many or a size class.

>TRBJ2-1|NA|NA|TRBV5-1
TGCGCCAGCGGCAGGGCTTTAATCAACAATGAGCAGTTCTTC
CASGRALINNEQFF
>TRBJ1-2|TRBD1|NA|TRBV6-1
TGTGCCAGCAGTGAACAGGGGGCAGATGGCTACACCTTC
CASSEQGADGYTF
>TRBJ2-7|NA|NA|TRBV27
TGTGCCAGCAGTTTAGTAGGAGACTACGAGCAGTACTTC
CASSLVGDYEQYF
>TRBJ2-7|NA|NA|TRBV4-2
TGTGCCAGCAGCTTCCTAGGCTCCTACGAGCAGTACTTC
CASSFLGSYEQYF
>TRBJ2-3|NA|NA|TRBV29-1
TGCAGCGTTCCCGGACCTAGTACTGGTACGCAGTATTTT
CSVPGPSTGTQYF
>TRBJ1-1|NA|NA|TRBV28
TGTGCCAGCAGTTTTGAACAGGGCTACTACACTGAAGCTTTCTTT
CASSFEQGYYTEAFF
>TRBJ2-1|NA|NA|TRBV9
TGTGCCAGCAGCGTGTCCGGGACGGAGACCTACAATGAGCAGTTCTTC
CASSVSGTETYNEQFF
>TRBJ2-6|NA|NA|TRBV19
TGTGCCAGTAGACGAGGCTCTGGGGCCAACGTCCTGACTTTC
CASRRGSGANVLTF
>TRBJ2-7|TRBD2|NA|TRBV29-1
TGCAGCGTCGCTGGGACTAGGGGTTTGGGAGAGCAGTACTTC
CSVAGTRGLGEQYF
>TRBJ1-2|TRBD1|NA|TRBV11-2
TGTGCCAGCCGGATTACAGGGGATGGCTACACCTTC
CASRITGDGYTF
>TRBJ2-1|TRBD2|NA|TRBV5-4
TGTGCCAGCAGCTCGGGACTAGCGGGAGGGTACAATGAGCAGTTCTTC
CASSSGLAGGYNEQFF
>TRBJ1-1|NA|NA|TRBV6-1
TGTGCCAGCAGTGAACAGGGGCAAGCTTTCTTT
CASSEQGQAFF
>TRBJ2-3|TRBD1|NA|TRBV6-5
TGTGCCAGCAGGGACAGGGGAAGCGCAGATACGCAGTATTTT
CASRDRGSADTQYF
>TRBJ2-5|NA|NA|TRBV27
TGTGCCAGCAGTTTATCGGTCGTCGGAGAGACCCAGTACTTC
CASSLSVVGETQYF
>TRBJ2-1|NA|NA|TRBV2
TGTGCCAGCAGTTCCGGCAGATACAATGAGCAGTTCTTC
CASSSGRYNEQFF
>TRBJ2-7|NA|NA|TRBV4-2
TGTGCCAGCAGCCATACAGGCGGCGAGCAGTACTTC
CASSHTGGEQYF
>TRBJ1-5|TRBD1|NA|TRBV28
TGTGCCAGCTCAGGGGGTCTTAATCAGCCCCAGCATTTT
CASSGGLNQPQHF
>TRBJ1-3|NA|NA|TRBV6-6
TGTGCCAGCACCCAGGACAGCCGCTCTGGAAACACCATATATTTT
CASTQDSRSGNTIYF
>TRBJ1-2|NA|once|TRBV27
TGTGCCAGCAAAGGGGCAGCACAGTCTAATGGCTACACCTTC
CASKGAAQSNGYTF
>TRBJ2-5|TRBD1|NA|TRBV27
TGTGCCAGCAGTTCCCCGGGGACAGGGCCAGAGACCCAGTACTTC
CASSSPGTGPETQYF
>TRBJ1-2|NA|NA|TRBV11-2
TGTGCCAGCAGCTTAGGGACGGTGCGTGGCTACACCTTC
CASSLGTVRGYTF
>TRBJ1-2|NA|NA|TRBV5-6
TGTGCCAGCAGCTTGAGTCCCCGCCCTTTAACTAACTATGGCTACACCTTC
CASSLSPRPLTNYGYTF
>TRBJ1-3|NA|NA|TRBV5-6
TGTGCCAGCAGCTTTAGAATCTCTGGAAACACCATATATTTT
CASSFRISGNTIYF
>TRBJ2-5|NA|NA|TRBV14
TGTGCCAGCAGCCAAGCGGCCAACCGGAAGACCCAGTACTTC
CASSQAANRKTQYF
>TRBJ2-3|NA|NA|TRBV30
TGTGCCTGGAGTGGAGACACCCACGATACGCAGTATTTT
CAWSGDTHDTQYF
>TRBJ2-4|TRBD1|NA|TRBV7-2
TGTGCCAGCCGACAGGGCGAAAACATTCAGTACTTC
CASRQGENIQYF
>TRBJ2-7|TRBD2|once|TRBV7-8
TGTGCCAGCAGCTTAGGCGGGAGCGGGAGTTACTACGAGCAGTACTTC
CASSLGGSGSYYEQYF
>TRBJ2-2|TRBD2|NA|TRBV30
TGTGCCTGGAGTGTACTCTGGCTAGCGGGAGGCGGGGAGCTGTTTTTT
CAWSVLWLAGGGELFF
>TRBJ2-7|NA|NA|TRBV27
TGTGCCAGCAGGACAGTCAACAACTACGAGCAGTACTTC
CASRTVNNYEQYF
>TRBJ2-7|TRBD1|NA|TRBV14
TGTGCCAGCAGCCCCAGGACAGGGAGGTACGACGAGCAGTACTTC
CASSPRTGRYDEQYF
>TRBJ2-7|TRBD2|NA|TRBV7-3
TGTGCCAGCAGCTTAATGGGAGGGAGCTCCTACGAGCAGTACTTC
CASSLMGGSSYEQYF
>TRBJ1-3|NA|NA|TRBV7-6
TGTGCCAGCAGCTTAGGACAGCCATTCTCTGGAAACACCATATATTTT
CASSLGQPFSGNTIYF
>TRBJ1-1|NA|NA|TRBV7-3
TGTGCCAGCAGCTTAGTCCAGACCTCCACTGAAGCTTTCTTT
CASSLVQTSTEAFF
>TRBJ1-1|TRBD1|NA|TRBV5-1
TGCGCCAGCAGCTTCGGGAACAGGGGGCGCACTGAAGCTTTCTTT
CASSFGNRGRTEAFF
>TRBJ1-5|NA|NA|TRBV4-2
TGTGCCAGCAGCCAAGATGGGAGAGGGGGCAATCAGCCCCAGCATTTT
CASSQDGRGGNQPQHF
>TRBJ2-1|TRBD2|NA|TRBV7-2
TGTGCCAGCAGCCTAATCGGGACTAGCGGGAGGAATGAGCAGTTCTTC
CASSLIGTSGRNEQFF
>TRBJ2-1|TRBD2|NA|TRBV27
TGTGCCAGCAGCCTTTCTAGCGGGGGCTACAATGAGCAGTTCTTC
CASSLSSGGYNEQFF
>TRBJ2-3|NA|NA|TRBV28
TGTGCCAGCAGTGAGACACCCCTCGGCGCAGCAGATACGCAGTATTTT
CASSETPLGAADTQYF
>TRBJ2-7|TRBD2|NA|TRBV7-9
TGTGCCAGCAGGGCTAGCGGGAGTTTCCACGAGCAGTACTTC
CASRASGSFHEQYF
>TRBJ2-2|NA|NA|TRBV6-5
TGTGCCAGCAGTTACTCGATCGAGGGTATAACCGGGGAGCTGTTTTTT
CASSYSIEGITGELFF
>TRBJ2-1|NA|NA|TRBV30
TGTGCCTGGGACTCAAGGGGTAATGAGCAGTTCTTC
CAWDSRGNEQFF